This is a list of T cell receptor beta chains from one sample in a study of cytomegalovirus exposure and HLA in healthy donors. TCRdb keeps only in-frame clones here, not all; method: immunoSEQ multiplex PCR. The sample shows about 110,000 clones, about three quarters of them seen only once. The sample was PBMCs. These receptors all come from a female donor in good health and CMV-seropositive. The conserved cysteine and the conserved F or W are not part of the CDR3 here.

v_gene: TRBV7-9
CDR3aa: ASSSPGQGNYGYT

v_gene: TRBV18
CDR3aa: ASSPGTDSY

v_gene: TRBV6-5
CDR3aa: ASTKTAGAYEQY

v_gene: TRBV21-1
CDR3aa: ASTPGRLPYNEQF

v_gene: TRBV5-1
CDR3aa: ASLPLAPASTDTQY

v_gene: TRBV6-1
CDR3aa: ASSQGMNTEAF

v_gene: TRBV15
CDR3aa: ATSRDNNEQF

v_gene: TRBV7-7
CDR3aa: ASSPVTGQEQF

v_gene: TRBV27
CDR3aa: ASSLLGGGVEQY

v_gene: TRBV11-2
CDR3aa: ASSSNSYNEQF

v_gene: TRBV7-9
CDR3aa: ASSLQGTYYEQY

v_gene: TRBV7-7
CDR3aa: ASSFRPPGQGSTDTQY

v_gene: TRBV7-9
CDR3aa: ASSPGDRVTGELF

v_gene: TRBV5-1
CDR3aa: ASSEAESYNEQF

v_gene: TRBV27
CDR3aa: ASSTPSDSSGANVLT

v_gene: TRBV7-3
CDR3aa: ASSPRLAGGSEQF